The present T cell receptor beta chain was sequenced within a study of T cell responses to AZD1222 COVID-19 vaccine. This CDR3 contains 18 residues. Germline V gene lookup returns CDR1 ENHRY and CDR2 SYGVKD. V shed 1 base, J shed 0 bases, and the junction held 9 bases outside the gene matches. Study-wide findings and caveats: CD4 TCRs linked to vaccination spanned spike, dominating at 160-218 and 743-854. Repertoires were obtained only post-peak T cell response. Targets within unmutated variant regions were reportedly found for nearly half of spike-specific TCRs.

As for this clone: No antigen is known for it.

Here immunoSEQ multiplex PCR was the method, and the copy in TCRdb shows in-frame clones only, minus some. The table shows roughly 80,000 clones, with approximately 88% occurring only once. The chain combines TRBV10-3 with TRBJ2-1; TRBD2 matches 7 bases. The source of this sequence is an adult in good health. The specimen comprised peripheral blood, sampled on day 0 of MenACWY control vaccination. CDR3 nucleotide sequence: TGTGCCATCAGTGAGTTGGGGATAGCGGGCTTCTCCTACAATGAGCAGTTCTTC. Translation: CAISELGIAGFSYNEQFF.